This record looks at one T cell receptor beta chain sequence and its context. As handled by the study authors: It was from reference gene primer amplification that nucleated cell counts were estimated. The repertoire was sequenced with immunoSEQ multiplex PCR; TCRdb's copy has only in-frame clones and lacks some. Clone size and V and J calls were adopted from that table, with D and trimming inferred from the DNA. The table records over 250,000 clones, about 90% of them present only once. This record comes from a study of blood T cell repertoires in COVID-19. Overall study context: Both acute and convalescent COVID-19 samples were obtained from the United States, Italy and Spain.

Germline values: CDR1 GTSNPN, CDR2 SVGIG (reference sequence). The CDR3 runs to 13 residues. V was cut by 2 bases and J by 8 bases, with 12 bases left in between. Across about 22 US areas, participants ranged in age from roughly 18 to 95 years. Participant-reported clinical history was the basis for cohort assignment. The sample comprised PBMCs or T cells enriched from blood (not recorded which). The source of this sequence is a woman aged 25 to 39 who had recovered from COVID-19. This sequence joins TRBV30 and TRBJ1-4; TRBD1 might be the D (6 bases). CDR3 protein: CAWSLQGGEKLFF. The CDR3 DNA is TGTGCCTGGAGTCTACAGGGAGGGGAAAAACTGTTTTTT.